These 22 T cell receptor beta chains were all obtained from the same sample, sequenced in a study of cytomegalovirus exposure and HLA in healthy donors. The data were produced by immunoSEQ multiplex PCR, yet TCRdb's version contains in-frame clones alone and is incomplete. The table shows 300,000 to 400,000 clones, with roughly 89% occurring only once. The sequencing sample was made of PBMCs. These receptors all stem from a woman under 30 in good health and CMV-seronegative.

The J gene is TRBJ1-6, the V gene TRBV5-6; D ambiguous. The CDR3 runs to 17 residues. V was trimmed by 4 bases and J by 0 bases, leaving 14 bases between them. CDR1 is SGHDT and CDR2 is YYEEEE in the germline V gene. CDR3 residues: CASSRGLGSSYNSPLHF. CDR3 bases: TGTGCCAGCAGCCGGGGTCTGGGGAGCTCCTATAATTCACCCCTCCACTTT.

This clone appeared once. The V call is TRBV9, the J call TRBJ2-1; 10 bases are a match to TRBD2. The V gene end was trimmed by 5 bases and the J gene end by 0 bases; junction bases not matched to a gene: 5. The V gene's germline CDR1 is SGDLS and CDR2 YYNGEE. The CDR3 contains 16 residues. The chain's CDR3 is CASSYSGRSSYNEQFF. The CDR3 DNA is TGTGCCAGCAGTTATAGCGGGAGGAGCTCCTACAATGAGCAGTTCTTC.

CDR3 residues: CASTPRQGGETQYF. CDR3 nucleotides: TGTGCCAGCACTCCCCGGCAGGGGGGAGAGACCCAGTACTTC. The rearrangement uses TRBV27 and TRBJ2-5, with TRBD1 as a possible D gene (7 bases). Trimming removed 7 bases at V and 4 bases at J, with 16 bases between. This CDR3 is built from 14 residues. Germline CDR1 reads MNHEY; CDR2 reads SMNVEV (reference sequence).

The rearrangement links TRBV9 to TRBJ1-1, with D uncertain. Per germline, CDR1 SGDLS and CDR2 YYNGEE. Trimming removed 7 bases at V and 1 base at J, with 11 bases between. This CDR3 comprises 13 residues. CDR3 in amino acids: CASGGLSNTEAFF. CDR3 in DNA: TGTGCCAGCGGAGGACTTTCGAACACTGAAGCTTTCTTT. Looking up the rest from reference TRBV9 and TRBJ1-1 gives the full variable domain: DSGVTQTPKHLITATGQRVTLRCSPRSGDLSVYWYQQSLDQGLQFLIQYYNGEERAKGNILERFSAQQFPDLHSELNLSSLELGDSALYFCASGGLSNTEAFFGQGTRLTVV.

The CDR3 DNA follows: TGTGCCAGCAGGATTAGCGGGAGCAGCTACGAGCAGTACTTC. Residues: CASRISGSSYEQYF. This chain links TRBV28 with TRBJ2-7, with TRBD2 matching 9 bases. J lost 3 bases, V lost 6 bases, and 6 bases had no gene match. The CDR3 covers 14 residues. Germline-derived CDR1 and CDR2 are MDHEN and SYDVKM.

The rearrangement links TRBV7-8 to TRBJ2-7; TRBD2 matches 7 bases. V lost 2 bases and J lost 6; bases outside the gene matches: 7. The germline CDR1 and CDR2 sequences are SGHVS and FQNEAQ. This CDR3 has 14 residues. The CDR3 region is CASSLFAGALEQYF. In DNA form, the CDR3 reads TGTGCCAGCAGCTTATTCGCGGGAGCACTCGAGCAGTACTTC.

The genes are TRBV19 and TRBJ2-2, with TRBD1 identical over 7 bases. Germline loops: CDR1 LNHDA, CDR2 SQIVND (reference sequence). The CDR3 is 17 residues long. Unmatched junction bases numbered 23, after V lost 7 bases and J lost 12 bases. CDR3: CASIGAREPDRAGKLFF. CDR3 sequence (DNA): TGTGCCAGTATTGGGGCTAGGGAGCCAGACAGGGCAGGTAAGCTGTTTTTT.

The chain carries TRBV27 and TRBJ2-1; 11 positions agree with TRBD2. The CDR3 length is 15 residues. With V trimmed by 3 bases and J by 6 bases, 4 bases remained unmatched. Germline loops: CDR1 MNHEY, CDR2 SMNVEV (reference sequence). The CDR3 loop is CASSFLLAGGNEQFF. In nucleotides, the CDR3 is TGTGCCAGCAGTTTTCTTCTAGCGGGGGGCAATGAGCAGTTCTTC.

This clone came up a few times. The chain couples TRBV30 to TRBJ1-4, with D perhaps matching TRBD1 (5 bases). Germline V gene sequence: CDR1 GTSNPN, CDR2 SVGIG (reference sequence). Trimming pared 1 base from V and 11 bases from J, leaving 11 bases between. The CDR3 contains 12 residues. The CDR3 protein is CAWSAAPGKLFF. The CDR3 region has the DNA TGTGCCTGGAGTGCTGCCCCAGGGAAACTGTTTTTT. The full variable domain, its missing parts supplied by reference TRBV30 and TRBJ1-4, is SQTIHQWPATLVQPVGSPLSLECTVEGTSNPNLYWYRQAAGRGLQLLFYSVGIGQISSEVPQNLSASRPQDRQFILSSKKLLLSDSGFYLCAWSAAPGKLFFGSGTQLSVL.

This chain's CDR3 is CASSRQGAGGYTF. CDR3 bases: TGTGCCAGCAGTAGGCAGGGGGCGGGTGGCTACACCTTC. The chain has TRBV28 and TRBJ1-2; 8 bases agree with TRBD1. Germline loops: CDR1 MDHEN, CDR2 SYDVKM. The trim removed 5 bases at V and 7 bases at J, leaving 6 bases unmatched. The CDR3 loop spans 13 amino acids.

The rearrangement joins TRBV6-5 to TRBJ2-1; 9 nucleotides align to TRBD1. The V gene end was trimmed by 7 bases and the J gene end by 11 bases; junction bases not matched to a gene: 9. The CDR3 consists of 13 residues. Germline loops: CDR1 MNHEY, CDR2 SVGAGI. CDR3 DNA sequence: TGTGCCAGCAAGTTGACAGGGGGAGGAAAGCAGTTCTTC. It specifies CASKLTGGGKQFF.

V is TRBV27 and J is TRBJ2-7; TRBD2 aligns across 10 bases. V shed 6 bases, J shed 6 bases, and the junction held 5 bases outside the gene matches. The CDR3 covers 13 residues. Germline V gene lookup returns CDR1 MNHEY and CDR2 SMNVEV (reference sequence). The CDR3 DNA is TGTGCCAGCAGGACTAGCGGGTCTAGCGAGCAGTACTTC. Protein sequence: CASRTSGSSEQYF.

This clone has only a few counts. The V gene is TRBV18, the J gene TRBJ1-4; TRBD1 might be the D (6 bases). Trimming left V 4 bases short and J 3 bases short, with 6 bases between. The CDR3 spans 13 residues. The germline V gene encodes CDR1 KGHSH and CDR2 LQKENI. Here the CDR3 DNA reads TGTGCCAGCTCACGGACAGCTAATGAAAAACTGTTTTTT. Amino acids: CASSRTANEKLFF.

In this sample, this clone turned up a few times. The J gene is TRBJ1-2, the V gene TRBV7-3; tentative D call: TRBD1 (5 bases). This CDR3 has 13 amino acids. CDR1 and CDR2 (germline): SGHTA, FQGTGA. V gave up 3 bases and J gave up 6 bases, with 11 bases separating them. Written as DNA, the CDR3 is TGTGCCAGCAGCTTGGGGTCGGGGGATGGCTACACCTTC. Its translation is CASSLGSGDGYTF.

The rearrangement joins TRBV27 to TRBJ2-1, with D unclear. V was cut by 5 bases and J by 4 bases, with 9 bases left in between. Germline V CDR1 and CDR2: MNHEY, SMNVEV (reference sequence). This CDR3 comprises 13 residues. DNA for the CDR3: TGTGCCAGCAGTCCCGGCAGGTACAATGAGCAGTTCTTC. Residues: CASSPGRYNEQFF.

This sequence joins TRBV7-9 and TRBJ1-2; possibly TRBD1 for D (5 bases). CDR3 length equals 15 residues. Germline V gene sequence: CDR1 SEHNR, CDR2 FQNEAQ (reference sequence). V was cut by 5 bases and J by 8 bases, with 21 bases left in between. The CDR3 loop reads CASSLSAAGLEGYTF. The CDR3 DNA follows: TGTGCCAGCAGCCTTTCGGCCGCAGGGCTAGAAGGCTACACCTTC.

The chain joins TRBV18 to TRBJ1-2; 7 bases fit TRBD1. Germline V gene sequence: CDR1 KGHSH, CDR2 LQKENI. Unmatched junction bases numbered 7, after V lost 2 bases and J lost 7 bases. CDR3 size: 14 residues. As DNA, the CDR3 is TGTGCCAGCTCACCAGTACAGGGGTTACGTGGCTACACCTTC. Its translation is CASSPVQGLRGYTF. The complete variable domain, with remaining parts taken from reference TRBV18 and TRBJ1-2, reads NAGVMQNPRHLVRRRGQEARLRCSPMKGHSHVYWYRQLPEEGLKFMVYLQKENIIDESGMPKERFSAEFPKEGPSILRIQQVVRGDSAAYFCASSPVQGLRGYTFGSGTRLTVV.

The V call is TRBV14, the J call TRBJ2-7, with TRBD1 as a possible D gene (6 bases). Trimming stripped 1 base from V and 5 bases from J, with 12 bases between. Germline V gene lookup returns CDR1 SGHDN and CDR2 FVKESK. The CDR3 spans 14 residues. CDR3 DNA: TGTGCCAGCAGCCAAGGGGGGCTAGGGGACGAGCAGTACTTC. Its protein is CASSQGGLGDEQYF.

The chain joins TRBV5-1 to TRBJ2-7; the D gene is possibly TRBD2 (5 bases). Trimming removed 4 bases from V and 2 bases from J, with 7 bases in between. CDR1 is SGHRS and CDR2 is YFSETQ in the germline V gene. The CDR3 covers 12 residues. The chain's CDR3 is CASSKGAYEQYF. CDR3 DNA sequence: TGCGCCAGCAGCAAGGGAGCCTACGAGCAGTACTTC.

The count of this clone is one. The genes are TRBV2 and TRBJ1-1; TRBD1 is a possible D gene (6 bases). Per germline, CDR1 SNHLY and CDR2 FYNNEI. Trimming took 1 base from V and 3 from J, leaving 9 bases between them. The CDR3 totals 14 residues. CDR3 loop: CASSEEGGDTEAFF. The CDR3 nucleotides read TGTGCCAGCAGTGAAGAAGGGGGGGACACTGAAGCTTTCTTT. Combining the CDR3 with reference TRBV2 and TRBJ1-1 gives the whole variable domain EPEVTQTPSHQVTQMGQEVILRCVPISNHLYFYWYRQILGQKVEFLVSFYNNEISEKSEIFDDQFSVERPDGSNFTLKIRSTKLEDSAMYFCASSEEGGDTEAFFGQGTRLTVV.

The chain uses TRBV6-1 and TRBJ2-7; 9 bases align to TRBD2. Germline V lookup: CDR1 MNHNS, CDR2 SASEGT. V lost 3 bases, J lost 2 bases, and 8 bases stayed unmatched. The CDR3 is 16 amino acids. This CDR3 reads CASSDQLGLAPYEQYF. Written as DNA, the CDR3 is TGTGCCAGCAGTGATCAATTGGGACTAGCCCCCTACGAGCAGTACTTC.

CDR3 sequence reads: CASSTGTAYNEQFF. CDR3 in DNA: TGTGCCAGCAGTACCGGGACAGCCTACAATGAGCAGTTCTTC. The chain joins TRBV13 to TRBJ2-1, with 7 bases that match TRBD1. Germline V CDR1 and CDR2: PRHDT, FYEKMQ (reference sequence). V lost 6 bases, J lost 2 bases, and 4 bases stayed unmatched. The CDR3 is 14 residues long.